Listed below are T cell receptor beta chains from one sample, sequenced in a study of blood T cell repertoires in COVID-19. Clones were read by immunoSEQ multiplex PCR, and TCRdb kept only the in-frame ones, dropping some. The table has approximately 74,000 clones, around 88% seen once. Sample: peripheral blood. The receptors were sampled from a woman at least 80 years old with active or convalescent COVID-19. The CDR3 runs from the conserved cysteine through the conserved F or W. The D gene is left open where the match is weak. Not every row has a clone size; where given, it reads once, few, many or a size class.

D	J	V	size	DNA	CDR3
NA	TRBJ1-1	TRBV5-8	NA	TGTGCCAGCAGCTCCAGGGACTTCCACACTGAAGCTTTCTTT	CASSSRDFHTEAFF
TRBD1	TRBJ1-2	TRBV20-1	NA	TGCAGAACAGGGGACGGAGGCTACACCTTC	CRTGDGGYTF
NA	TRBJ2-3	TRBV5-6	once	TGTGCCAGCACTAGGAGGATAGATACGCAGTATTTT	CASTRRIDTQYF
NA	TRBJ2-3	TRBV9	NA	TGTGCCAGCAGTTCTCACATGGCAGATACGCAGTATTTT	CASSSHMADTQYF
NA	TRBJ1-5	TRBV30	once	TGTGCCTGGAGCCAACAGGTTCAGGGGCCCCAGCATTTT	CAWSQQVQGPQHF
NA	TRBJ2-7	TRBV27	NA	TGTGCCAGCGGCAGGGGAGGGGAGCAGTACTTC	CASGRGGEQYF
NA	TRBJ2-7	TRBV7-2	NA	TGTGCCAGCAGCTTAGAAGCCGGGACTCACATTCCCTACGAGCAGTACTTC	CASSLEAGTHIPYEQYF
TRBD1	TRBJ1-1	TRBV10-3	NA	TGTGCCATCAGTCACAGGGGGAACACTGAAGCTTTCTTT	CAISHRGNTEAFF
NA	TRBJ1-6	TRBV18	NA	TGTGCCAGCTCACAACAAAGGGGTAATAATTCACCCCTCCACTTT	CASSQQRGNNSPLHF
TRBD1	TRBJ1-2	TRBV5-4	few	TGTGCCAGCAGCAAACCGGGACAGGGGGAGTACTATGGCTACACCTTC	CASSKPGQGEYYGYTF
TRBD1	TRBJ1-1	TRBV19	NA	TGTGCCAGTAGTCCACAGGGGGCTGAAGCTTTCTTT	CASSPQGAEAFF
TRBD2	TRBJ2-7	TRBV19	NA	TGTGCCAGTAGTGTTAAGCGGGGGCCCTACGAGCAGTACTTC	CASSVKRGPYEQYF
NA	TRBJ2-1	TRBV5-1	NA	TGCGCCAGCAGCGTGGGACTCTACAATGAGCAGTTCTTC	CASSVGLYNEQFF
NA	TRBJ1-2	TRBV4-2	NA	TGTGCCAGCAGCCAAGGTCCCGGGGGGAACCGTTTAGAGGGCTACACCTTC	CASSQGPGGNRLEGYTF